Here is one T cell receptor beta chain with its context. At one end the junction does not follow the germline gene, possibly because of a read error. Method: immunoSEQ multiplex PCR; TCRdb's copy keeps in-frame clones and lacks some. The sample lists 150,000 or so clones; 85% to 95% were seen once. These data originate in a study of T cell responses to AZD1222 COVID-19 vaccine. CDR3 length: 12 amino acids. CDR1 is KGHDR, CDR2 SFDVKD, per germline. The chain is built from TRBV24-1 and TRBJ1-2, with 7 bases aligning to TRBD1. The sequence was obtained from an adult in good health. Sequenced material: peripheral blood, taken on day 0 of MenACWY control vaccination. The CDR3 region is CATSVFGRQGYF. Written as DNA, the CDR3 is TGTGCCACCAGTGTTTTTGGTCGACAGGGCTACTTC.